Below, 15 T cell receptor beta chains from the same sample are listed, as sequenced in a study of blood T cells in healthy people across ages. The use of a sample-barcoded 5' primer and a J-beta primer mix characterized a second PCR of roughly 7 to 11 cycles. In TCRdb, the 5' RACE reads were re-called with MiXCR into one record per CDR3 protein. The table shows about 1.7 million distinct CDR3 sequences, with roughly 30% occurring only once. Input material: blood. The receptors here all came from a young woman in good health.

The J gene is TRBJ2-5, the V gene TRBV29-1; 7 bases map to TRBD1. From germline, CDR1 is SQVTM and CDR2 ANQGSEA. The CDR3 sequence is 14 residues long. J was trimmed by 5 bases and V by 2 bases; bases with no gene match: 8. DNA for the CDR3: TGCAGCGTTGAACGACAGGGTTTTGGGGAGACCCAGTACTTC. Translation: CSVERQGFGETQYF.

The genes are TRBV7-8 and TRBJ2-7; 9 nucleotides agree with TRBD2. CDR3 size: 15 residues. Trimming took 3 bases from V and 4 from J; bases not matched to a gene: 7. The V gene's germline CDR1 is SGHVS and CDR2 FQNEAQ. The CDR3, as DNA: TGTGCCAGCAGCTTCCGTGAGACTAGCGGTTACGAGCAGTACTTC. This translates into CASSFRETSGYEQYF.

The table lists this clonotype with many counts. The rearrangement links TRBV20-1 to TRBJ2-7; 12 nucleotides match TRBD2. The CDR3 consists of 14 residues. CDR1 is DFQATT, CDR2 SNEGSKA, per germline (reference sequence). The V gene end was trimmed by 3 bases and the J gene end by 0 bases; junction bases not matched to a gene: 0. CDR3 DNA sequence: TGCAGTGCTAGGGGACTAGCGGGCTCCTACGAGCAGTACTTC. This codes for CSARGLAGSYEQYF.

This chain links TRBV20-1 with TRBJ2-1, with D hard to call. V lost 0 bases and J 9 bases, leaving 12 bases between the germline ends. Germline-derived CDR1 and CDR2 are DFQATT and SNEGSKA (reference sequence). The CDR3 contains 13 residues. The CDR3 DNA follows: TGCAGTGCTAGAGATGCCACTTCGGGTGAGCAGTTCTTC. Translation gives CSARDATSGEQFF.

The rearrangement links TRBV20-1 to TRBJ2-1; TRBD1 is a possible D gene (5 bases). The length of the CDR3 is 13 residues. V lost 4 bases to trimming and J lost 4 bases, with 11 bases between them. CDR1 DFQATT and CDR2 SNEGSKA come from the germline V gene (reference sequence). CDR3 sequence: CSATRAPYNEQFF. CDR3 DNA sequence: TGCAGTGCTACCAGGGCTCCGTACAATGAGCAGTTCTTC.

The chain links TRBV5-5 to TRBJ2-3; 16 bases match TRBD2. Germline CDR1 and CDR2: SGHKS and YYEKEE (reference sequence). The CDR3 sequence is 18 residues long. J lost 6 bases, V lost 4 bases, and 11 bases had no gene match. The CDR3: CASSTGTSGGGLTDTQYF. The DNA for the CDR3 is TGTGCCAGCAGCACCGGGACTAGCGGGGGGGGACTTACGGATACGCAGTATTTT.

This clonotype has ten or more counts. J is TRBJ2-7 and V is TRBV5-4, with TRBD1 identical over 11 bases. CDR1 is SGHNT and CDR2 is YYREEE in the germline V gene (reference sequence). This CDR3 has 16 amino acids. V lost 5 bases and J lost 4; bases outside the gene matches: 11. This CDR3 reads CASSRITGTGGYEQYF. CDR3 bases: TGTGCCAGCAGTCGGATTACCGGGACAGGGGGATACGAGCAGTACTTC. The full variable domain, completed using reference TRBV5-4 and TRBJ2-7, is ETGVTQSPTHLIKTRGQQVTLRCSSQSGHNTVSWYQQALGQGPQFIFQYYREEENGRGNFPPRFSGLQFPNYSSELNVNALELDDSALYLCASSRITGTGGYEQYFGPGTRLTVT.

This clonotype was observed a handful of times. The chain recombines TRBV30 with TRBJ2-5; no definite D call. Trimming cost V 3 bases and J 0 bases, with 14 bases left between them. The CDR3 sequence is 15 residues long. In germline, CDR1 is GTSNPN, CDR2 SVGIG (reference sequence). In nucleotides, the CDR3 is TGTGCCTGGAGCGACACAGACACTTACCAAGAGACCCAGTACTTC. It encodes CAWSDTDTYQETQYF.

This chain uses TRBV2 with TRBJ1-2, with D maybe TRBD1 (6 bases). The V and J ends lost 6 bases and 8 bases respectively, with 25 bases between them. The CDR3 runs 16 residues. CDR1 is SNHLY and CDR2 is FYNNEI in the germline V gene. The CDR3: CASSPRAPKGGWGYTF. DNA for the CDR3: TGTGCCAGCAGCCCGAGGGCCCCAAAAGGGGGTTGGGGCTACACCTTC. Filled out from reference TRBV2 and TRBJ1-2, the complete variable domain reads EPEVTQTPSHQVTQMGQEVILRCVPISNHLYFYWYRQILGQKVEFLVSFYNNEISEKSEIFDDQFSVERPDGSNFTLKIRSTKLEDSAMYFCASSPRAPKGGWGYTFGSGTRLTVV.

This chain links TRBV2 with TRBJ2-3; 7 bases map to TRBD2. The CDR3 runs to 13 residues. CDR1 is SNHLY and CDR2 is FYNNEI in the germline V gene. V gave up 5 bases and J gave up 6 bases; unmatched junction bases: 5. CDR3 sequence (DNA): TGTGCCAGCAGTAGCGGGGATTGGGATACGCAGTATTTT. This translates into CASSSGDWDTQYF.

In this sample, this clonotype turned up once. The rearrangement uses TRBV20-1 and TRBJ2-2, with 8 bases identical to TRBD2. The CDR3 totals 15 residues. Germline V gene data show CDR1 as DFQATT and CDR2 as SNEGSKA (reference sequence). After removal of 5 bases from V and 7 bases from J, the junction contained 12 bases not matched to a gene. CDR3 sequence: CSAGVMGLDGGELFF. The CDR3 DNA is TGCAGTGCTGGAGTGATGGGACTAGACGGCGGGGAGCTGTTTTTT.

Worth noting for this clonotype: A read error may be the cause here, since a much bigger clone is one base away. The J gene is TRBJ2-3, the V gene TRBV29-1, with a tentative D call TRBD2 (5 bases). CDR1 is SQVTM, CDR2 ANQGSEA, per germline. CDR3 length equals 16 residues. The V end lost 1 base, the J end lost 0 bases, and 14 bases lay between the germline ends. The CDR3 coding sequence is TGCAGCGTTGAAGCCCCGTGGAGCGGTAGCACAGATACGCAGTATTTT. This codes for CSVEAPWSGSTDTQYF.

This clonotype was counted once. The V gene is TRBV20-1, the J gene TRBJ2-7; TRBD2 aligns across 10 bases. V dropped 6 bases and J dropped 3; count of bases not matched to a gene: 20. CDR3 length: 18 amino acids. Per the germline V gene, CDR1 is DFQATT and CDR2 is SNEGSKA (reference sequence). CDR3 loop: CSADRDRSSASGSYEQYF. CDR3 bases: TGCAGTGCAGACCGGGACAGATCTTCGGCTAGCGGGAGCTACGAGCAGTACTTC.

CDR3 loop: CAISEQPGQEEQYF. The CDR3 DNA follows: TGTGCCATCAGTGAGCAACCGGGACAGGAGGAGCAGTACTTC. The rearrangement joins TRBV10-3 to TRBJ2-4; TRBD1 matches 8 bases. The CDR3 is made up of 14 amino acids. The germline V gene encodes CDR1 ENHRY and CDR2 SYGVKD. With V trimmed by 2 bases and J by 13 bases, 10 bases remained unmatched.

As concerns this clonotype: Sequence at one end of the junction differs from germline and may be a read error. The V and J genes are TRBV7-6 and TRBJ2-7, with 8 bases aligning to TRBD2. CDR3 length equals 15 residues. Germline V gives CDR1 SGHVS, CDR2 FNYEAQ. CDR3 amino acids: CPSSLDGGGTYEQYF. The CDR3 DNA sequence: TGTCCCAGCAGCTTAGATGGCGGGGGGACCTACGAGCAGTACTTC.